This T cell receptor beta chain emerged from a study of human T cells and chemical hapten exposure. Turning to the study itself: TCR yields per sample varied mostly from small pooled library volume differences. Points from the study as a whole: TCRs above 1 in 1000 frequency did not change with DPC sensitization.

This clonotype showed up many times. Its antigen is currently unknown. Within the library, unique molecular identifiers were attached to each individual cDNA molecule. Source study methods: From approximately 21,000 to 630,000 TCRs were found per sample, with a median of around 96,000. TCRdb passed the reads through MiXCR, listing each CDR3 protein once. The V and J calls and clone size come from TCRdb's table, not from the authors' own analysis. This table has 100,000 to 150,000 distinct CDR3 sequences, over 7.5% appearing once. Per the germline V gene, CDR1 is DFQATT and CDR2 is SNEGSKA (reference sequence). The CDR3 loop spans 13 amino acids. Trimming removed 0 bases at V and 13 bases at J, with 13 bases between. Unseparated into fractions, whole blood served as the source from which total RNA was extracted.

The specimen was whole blood. The receptor was derived from a human donor in good health. Some clones in this sample may be carry-over from other donors' samples. The rearrangement joins TRBV20-1 to TRBJ1-6, with TRBD1 as a possible D gene (5 bases). Here the CDR3 reads CSAREKGPIPLHF. The CDR3 nucleotides are TGCAGTGCTAGAGAGAAGGGGCCGATCCCCCTCCACTTT.